Shown below are 3 T cell receptor beta chains from a single sample sequenced in a study of cytomegalovirus exposure and HLA in healthy donors. PCR used 60 Vbeta primers and 13 Jbeta primers. Profiling relied on immunoSEQ multiplex PCR, and the TCRdb table lists in-frame clones only, not all of them. The sample consists of 150,000 to 250,000 clones, roughly 85% of them appearing once. The specimen was PBMCs. These receptors were taken from a woman between 45 and 65 years old in good health and CMV-seronegative.

This clone was seen a few times. The CDR3 DNA follows: TGTGCCAGCATCGGGACTAGCGGGAACAAGGGTACGCAGTATTTT. Translating it yields CASIGTSGNKGTQYF. The chain couples TRBV6-1 to TRBJ2-3, with TRBD2 matching 13 bases. From germline, CDR1 is MNHNS and CDR2 SASEGT. This CDR3 region has 15 residues. V was pared by 7 bases and J by 8 bases, with 9 bases of the junction left unmatched.

The V and J genes are TRBV6-5 and TRBJ2-7, with D maybe TRBD1 (6 bases). The CDR3 length is 16 residues. V lost 0 bases and J 2 bases, leaving 14 bases between the germline ends. CDR1 and CDR2 from the germline V gene are MNHEY and SVGAGI. The CDR3 here is CASSYSAGTLTYEQYF. The CDR3 nucleotides are TGTGCCAGCAGTTACTCGGCCGGGACACTTACCTACGAGCAGTACTTC.

This chain links TRBV19 with TRBJ2-5; a weak D match, TRBD2 (7 bases). Trimming cost V 6 bases and J 5 bases, with 19 bases left between them. The CDR3 totals 15 residues. The germline V gene has CDR1 LNHDA and CDR2 SQIVND (reference sequence). CDR3 protein: CASRVTRGAGETQYF. CDR3 bases: TGTGCCAGTAGAGTAACCCGGGGGGCCGGGGAGACCCAGTACTTC.